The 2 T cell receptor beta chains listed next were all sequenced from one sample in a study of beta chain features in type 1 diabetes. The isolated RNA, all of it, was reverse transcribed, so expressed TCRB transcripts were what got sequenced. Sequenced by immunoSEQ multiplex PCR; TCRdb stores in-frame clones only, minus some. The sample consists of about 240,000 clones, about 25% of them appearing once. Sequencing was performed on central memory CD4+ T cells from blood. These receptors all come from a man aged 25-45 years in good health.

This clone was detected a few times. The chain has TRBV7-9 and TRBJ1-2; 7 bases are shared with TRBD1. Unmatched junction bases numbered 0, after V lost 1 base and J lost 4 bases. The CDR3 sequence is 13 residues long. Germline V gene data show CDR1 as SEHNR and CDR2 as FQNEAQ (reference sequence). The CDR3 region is CASSLEGAYGYTF. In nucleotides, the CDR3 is TGTGCCAGCAGCTTAGAGGGGGCCTATGGCTACACCTTC.

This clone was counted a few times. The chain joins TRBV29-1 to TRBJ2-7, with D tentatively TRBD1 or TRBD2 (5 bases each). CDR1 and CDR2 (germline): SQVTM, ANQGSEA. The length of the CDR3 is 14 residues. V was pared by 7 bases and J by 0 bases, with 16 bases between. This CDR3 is CSASGPTSSYEQYF. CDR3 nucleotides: TGCAGCGCCTCGGGACCGACGAGCTCCTACGAGCAGTACTTC.